This T cell receptor beta chain was sequenced in a study of T cells after yellow fever vaccination. Study-level information: The fractions with low cell numbers were processed using SMART-Seq v4 Ultra Low Input.

The CDR3 loop spans 13 amino acids. Germline trimming cut 6 bases from V and 2 bases from J; bases unmatched to any gene: 7. In germline, CDR1 is DFQATT, CDR2 SNEGSKA (reference sequence). A single record per CDR3 protein comes from TCRdb applying MiXCR to the 5' RACE reads. The data contain 250,000 to 350,000 distinct CDR3 sequences, approximately 4% of them seen just once; the ten biggest clones take up just under 20%. Overall study findings and caveats: Contamination of FACS-sorted repertoires by abundant clonotypes from the bulk population could occur. Most clones from primary vaccination resurfaced after the booster (about 95% CD4, less than 90% CD8).

At least ten counts were recorded for this clonotype. What it binds is not known. The chain joins TRBV20-1 to TRBJ2-7, with TRBD1 matching over 7 bases. Sequencing used PBMCs, obtained 15 days after the yellow fever booster vaccination. The receptor's source is a man aged 18 to 30 who received the YFV17D yellow fever vaccine. The CDR3 coding sequence is TGCAGTGCAACCGACAGGGCCACCTACGAGCAGTACGTC. This gives the protein CSATDRATYEQYV.